Sequencing of this T cell receptor beta chain was carried out in a study of regulatory T cells in long-lasting Graves disease. This clonotype was counted at least ten times. What it recognizes is unknown. Documented time point: newly diagnosed GD, antithyroid drugs for less than 3 months. Isolated PBMC RNA provided the starting material for the TCR library. Construction of TCR beta libraries relied on iRepertoire HTBI primers and on Arm-PCR targeting CDR3 regions. Using its own MiXCR run on the multiplex PCR reads, TCRdb lists one record per CDR3 protein. The data show hundreds of thousands of distinct CDR3 sequences, with 15% to 20% seen just once and about 27% held by the top ten. The J segment lost 6 bases and the V segment lost 4 bases, leaving 2 bases of the junction unmatched. The germline gives CDR1 LGHDT, CDR2 YNNKEL (reference sequence). The CDR3 totals 12 residues. Regarding the study as a whole: Accuracy may have been reduced by the small sample size.

These same records also appear under a second study, on T cells in Graves' hyperthyroidism and ophthalmopathy.

The receptor's source is a man between 35 and 55 years old with Graves disease. The sequences come from peripheral blood mononuclear cells (PBMCs), collected at new diagnosis, from a patient treated with antithyroid drugs. J is TRBJ2-7 and V is TRBV3-1; 8 bases align to TRBD1. DNA of the CDR3: TGTGCCAGCAGCCTGACAGGGGTCGAGCAGTACTTC. Translated, it gives CASSLTGVEQYF.